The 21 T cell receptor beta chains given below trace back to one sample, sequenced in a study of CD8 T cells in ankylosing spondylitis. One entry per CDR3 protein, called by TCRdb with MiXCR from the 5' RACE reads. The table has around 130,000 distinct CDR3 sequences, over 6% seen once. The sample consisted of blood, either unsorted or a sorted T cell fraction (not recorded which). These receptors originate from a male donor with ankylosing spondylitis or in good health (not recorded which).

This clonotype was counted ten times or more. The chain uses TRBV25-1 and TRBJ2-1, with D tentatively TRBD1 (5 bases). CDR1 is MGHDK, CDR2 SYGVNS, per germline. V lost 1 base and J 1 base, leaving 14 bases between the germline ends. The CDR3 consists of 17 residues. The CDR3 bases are TGTGCCAGCAGTGAATCGGGCAGGGTTAAGTCCTACAATGAGCAGTTCTTC. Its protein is CASSESGRVKSYNEQFF.

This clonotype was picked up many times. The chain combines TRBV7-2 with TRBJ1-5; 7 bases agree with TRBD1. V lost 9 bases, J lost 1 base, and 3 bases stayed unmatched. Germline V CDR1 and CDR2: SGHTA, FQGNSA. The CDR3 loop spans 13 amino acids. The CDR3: CASRGQSNQPQHF. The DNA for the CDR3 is TGTGCCAGTAGGGGACAGAGCAATCAGCCCCAGCATTTT. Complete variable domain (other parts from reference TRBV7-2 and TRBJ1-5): GAGVSQSPSNKVTEKGKDVELRCDPISGHTALYWYRQSLGQGLEFLIYFQGNSAPDKSGLPSDRFSAERTGGSVSTLTIQRTQQEDSAVYLCASRGQSNQPQHFGDGTRLSIL.

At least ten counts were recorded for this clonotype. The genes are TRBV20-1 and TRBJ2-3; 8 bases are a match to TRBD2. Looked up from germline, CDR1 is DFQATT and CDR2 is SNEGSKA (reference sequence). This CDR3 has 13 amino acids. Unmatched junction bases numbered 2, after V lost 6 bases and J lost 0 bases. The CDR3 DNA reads TGCAGTGCAGTAGCGGGGAGCACAGATACGCAGTATTTT. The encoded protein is CSAVAGSTDTQYF.

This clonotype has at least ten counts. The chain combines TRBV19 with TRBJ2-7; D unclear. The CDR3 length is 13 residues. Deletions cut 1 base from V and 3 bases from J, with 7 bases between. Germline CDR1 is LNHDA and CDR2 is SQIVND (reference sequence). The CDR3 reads CASSIVSSYEQYF. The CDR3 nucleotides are TGTGCCAGTAGTATAGTGAGCAGCTACGAGCAGTACTTC.

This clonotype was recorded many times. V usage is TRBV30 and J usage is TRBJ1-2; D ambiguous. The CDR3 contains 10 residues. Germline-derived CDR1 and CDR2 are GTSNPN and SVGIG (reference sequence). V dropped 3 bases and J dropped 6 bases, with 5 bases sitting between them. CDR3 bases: TGTGCCTGGAGCGAGGATGGCTACACCTTC. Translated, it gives CAWSEDGYTF.

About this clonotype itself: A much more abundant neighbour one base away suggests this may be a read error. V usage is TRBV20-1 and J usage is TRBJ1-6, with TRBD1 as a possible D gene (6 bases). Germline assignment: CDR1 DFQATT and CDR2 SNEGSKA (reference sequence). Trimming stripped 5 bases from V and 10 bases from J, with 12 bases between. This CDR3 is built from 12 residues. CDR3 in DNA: TGCAGTGCTTACAGGGCGGAGTCACCCCTCCACTTT. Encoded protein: CSAYRAESPLHF.

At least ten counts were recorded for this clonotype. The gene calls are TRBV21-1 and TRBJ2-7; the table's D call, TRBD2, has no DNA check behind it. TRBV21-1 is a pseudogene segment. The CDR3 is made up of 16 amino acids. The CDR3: CASSKATSGRGGEQYF. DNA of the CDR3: TGTGCCAGCAGCAAAGCCACTAGCGGGAGAGGAGGCGAGCAGTACTTC.

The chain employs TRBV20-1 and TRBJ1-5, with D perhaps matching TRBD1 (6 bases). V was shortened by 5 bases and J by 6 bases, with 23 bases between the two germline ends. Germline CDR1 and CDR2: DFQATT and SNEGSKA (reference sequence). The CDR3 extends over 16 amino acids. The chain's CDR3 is CSAWVPEQGDGQPQHF. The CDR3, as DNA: TGCAGTGCTTGGGTCCCCGAACAGGGCGACGGTCAGCCCCAGCATTTT.

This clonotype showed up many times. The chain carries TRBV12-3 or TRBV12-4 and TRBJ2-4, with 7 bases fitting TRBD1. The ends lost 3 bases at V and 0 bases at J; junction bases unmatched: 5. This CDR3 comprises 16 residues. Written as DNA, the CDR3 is TGTGCCAGCAGTTTGGGGACAGAGCTAGCCAAAAACATTCAGTACTTC. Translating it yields CASSLGTELAKNIQYF.

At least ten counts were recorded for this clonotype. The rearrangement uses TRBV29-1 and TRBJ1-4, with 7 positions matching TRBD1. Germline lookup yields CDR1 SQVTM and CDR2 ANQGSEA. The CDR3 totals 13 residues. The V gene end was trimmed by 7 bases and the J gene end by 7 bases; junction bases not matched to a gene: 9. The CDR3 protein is CSGRRGLGEKLFF. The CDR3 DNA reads TGCAGCGGTCGCAGGGGGTTAGGTGAAAAACTGTTTTTT.

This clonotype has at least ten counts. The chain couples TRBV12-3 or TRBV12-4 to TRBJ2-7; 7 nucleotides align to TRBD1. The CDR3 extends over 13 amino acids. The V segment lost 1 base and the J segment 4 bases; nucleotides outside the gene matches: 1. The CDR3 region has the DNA TGTGCCAGCAGTTTAGAACAGGGGTACGAGCAGTACTTC. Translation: CASSLEQGYEQYF.

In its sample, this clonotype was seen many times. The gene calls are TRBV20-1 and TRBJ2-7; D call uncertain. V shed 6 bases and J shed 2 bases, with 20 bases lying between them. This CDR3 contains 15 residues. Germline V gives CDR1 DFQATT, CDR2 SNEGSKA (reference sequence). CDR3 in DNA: TGCAGTGCGGTCCCTTCGGATAAGAAAACCTACGAGCAGTACTTC. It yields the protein CSAVPSDKKTYEQYF.

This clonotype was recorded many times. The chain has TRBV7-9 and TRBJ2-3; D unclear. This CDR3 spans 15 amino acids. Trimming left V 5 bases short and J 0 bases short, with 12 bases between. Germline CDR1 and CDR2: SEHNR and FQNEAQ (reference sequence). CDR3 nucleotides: TGTGCCAGCAGCCTGGACGGAAAAAGCACAGATACGCAGTATTTT. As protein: CASSLDGKSTDTQYF. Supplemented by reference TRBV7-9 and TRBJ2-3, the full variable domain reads DTGVSQNPRHKITKRGQNVTFRCDPISEHNRLYWYRQTLGQGPEFLTYFQNEAQLEKSRLLSDRFSAERPKGSFSTLEIQRTEQGDSAMYLCASSLDGKSTDTQYFGPGTRLTVL.

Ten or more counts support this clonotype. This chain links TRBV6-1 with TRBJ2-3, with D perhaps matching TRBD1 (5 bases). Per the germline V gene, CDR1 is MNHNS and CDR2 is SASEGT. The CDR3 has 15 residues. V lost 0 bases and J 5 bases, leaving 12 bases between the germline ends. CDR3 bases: TGTGCCAGCAGTGAAGCGGGGCTAAGTGGAGATACGCAGTATTTT. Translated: CASSEAGLSGDTQYF.

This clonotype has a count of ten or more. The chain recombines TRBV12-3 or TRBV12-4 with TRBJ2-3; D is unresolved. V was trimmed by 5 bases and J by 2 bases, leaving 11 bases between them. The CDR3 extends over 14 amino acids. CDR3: CASSESFDTDTQYF. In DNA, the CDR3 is TGTGCCAGCAGTGAGAGTTTTGACACAGATACGCAGTATTTT.

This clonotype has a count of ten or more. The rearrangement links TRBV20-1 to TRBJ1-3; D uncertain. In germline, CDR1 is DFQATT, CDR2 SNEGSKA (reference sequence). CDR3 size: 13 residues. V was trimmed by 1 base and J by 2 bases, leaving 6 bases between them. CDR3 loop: CSARAQPGNTIYF. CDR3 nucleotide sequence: TGCAGTGCTAGAGCGCAACCTGGAAACACCATATATTTT.

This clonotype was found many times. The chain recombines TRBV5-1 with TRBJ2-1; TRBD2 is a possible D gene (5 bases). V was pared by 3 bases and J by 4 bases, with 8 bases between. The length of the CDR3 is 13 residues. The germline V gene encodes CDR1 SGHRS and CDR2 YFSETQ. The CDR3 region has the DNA TGCGCCAGCAGCTCCGGGGATTACAATGAGCAGTTCTTC. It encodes CASSSGDYNEQFF.

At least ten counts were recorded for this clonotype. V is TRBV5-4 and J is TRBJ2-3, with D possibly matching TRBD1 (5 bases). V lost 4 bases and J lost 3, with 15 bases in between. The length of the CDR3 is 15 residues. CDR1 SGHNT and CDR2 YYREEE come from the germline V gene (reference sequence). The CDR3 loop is CASSLREVRTDTQYF. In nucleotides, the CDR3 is TGTGCCAGCAGCCTCAGGGAAGTAAGGACAGATACGCAGTATTTT.

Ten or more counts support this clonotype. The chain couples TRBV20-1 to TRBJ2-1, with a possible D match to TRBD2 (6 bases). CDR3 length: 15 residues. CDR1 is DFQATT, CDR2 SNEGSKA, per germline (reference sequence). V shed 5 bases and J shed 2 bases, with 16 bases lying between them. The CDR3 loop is CSAPEGPRTYNEQFF. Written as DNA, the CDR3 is TGCAGTGCTCCGGAGGGCCCTCGGACCTACAATGAGCAGTTCTTC.

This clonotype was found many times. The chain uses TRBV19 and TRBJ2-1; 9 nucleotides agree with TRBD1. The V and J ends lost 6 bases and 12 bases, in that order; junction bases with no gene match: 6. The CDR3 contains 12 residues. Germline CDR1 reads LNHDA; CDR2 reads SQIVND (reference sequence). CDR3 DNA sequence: TGTGCCAGTAGCCGGGACAGGGACGCGCAGTTCTTC. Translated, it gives CASSRDRDAQFF.

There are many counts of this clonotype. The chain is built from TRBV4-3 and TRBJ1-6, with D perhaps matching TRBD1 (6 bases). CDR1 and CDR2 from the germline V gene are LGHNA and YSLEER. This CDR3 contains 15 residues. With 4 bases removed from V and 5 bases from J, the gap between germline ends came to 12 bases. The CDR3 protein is CASSLGAGDNSPLHF. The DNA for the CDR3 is TGCGCCAGCAGCCTGGGTGCAGGGGATAATTCACCCCTCCACTTT.